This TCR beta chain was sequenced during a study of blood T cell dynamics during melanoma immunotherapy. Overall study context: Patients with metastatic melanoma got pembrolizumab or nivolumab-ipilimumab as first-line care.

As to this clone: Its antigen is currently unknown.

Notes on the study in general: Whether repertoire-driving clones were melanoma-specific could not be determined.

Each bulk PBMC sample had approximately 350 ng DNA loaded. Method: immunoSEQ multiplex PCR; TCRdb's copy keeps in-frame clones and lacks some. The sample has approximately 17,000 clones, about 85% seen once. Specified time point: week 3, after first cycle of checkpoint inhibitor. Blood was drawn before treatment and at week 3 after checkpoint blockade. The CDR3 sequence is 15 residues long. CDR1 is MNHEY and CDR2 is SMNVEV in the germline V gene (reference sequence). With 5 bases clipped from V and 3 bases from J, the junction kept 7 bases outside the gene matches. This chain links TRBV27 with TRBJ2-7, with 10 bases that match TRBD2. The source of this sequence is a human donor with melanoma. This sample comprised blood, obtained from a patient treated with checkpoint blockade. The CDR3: CASSRGLAENYEQYF. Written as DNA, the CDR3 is TGTGCCAGCAGTAGAGGACTAGCGGAAAACTACGAGCAGTACTTC.